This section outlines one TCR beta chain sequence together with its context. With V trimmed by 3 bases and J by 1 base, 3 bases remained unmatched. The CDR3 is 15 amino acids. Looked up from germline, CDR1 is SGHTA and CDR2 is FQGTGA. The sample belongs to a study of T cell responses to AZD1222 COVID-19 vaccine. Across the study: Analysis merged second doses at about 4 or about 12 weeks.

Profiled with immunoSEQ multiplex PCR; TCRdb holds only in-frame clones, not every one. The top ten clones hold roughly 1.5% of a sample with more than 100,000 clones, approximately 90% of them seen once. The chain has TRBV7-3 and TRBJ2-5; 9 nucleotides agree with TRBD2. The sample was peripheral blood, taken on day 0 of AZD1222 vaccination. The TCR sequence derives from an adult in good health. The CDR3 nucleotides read TGTGCCAGCAGCTTGGGCGGGGGGGCCCAAGAGACCCAGTACTTC. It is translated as CASSLGGGAQETQYF.